The 3 T cell receptor beta chains reported below all come from one sample, sequenced in a study of CD8+ T cells in alopecia areata. Specified treatment: oral pan-JAK inhibitor, 5-10 mg twice daily. As the sequencing template, cDNA was produced by extracting RNA and reverse transcribing it. Sequenced by immunoSEQ multiplex PCR; TCRdb stores in-frame clones only, minus some. The profile shows about 190,000 clones, 45% to 65% of them singletons. Sequences were derived from CD4+ T cells sorted from blood, sampled at week 4, from a patient treated with tofacitinib. The receptors originated from a human donor with alopecia areata.

V gene TRBV30 combines with J gene TRBJ2-3; no reliable D call. Germline loops: CDR1 GTSNPN, CDR2 SVGIG (reference sequence). Between the trimmed V and J ends, which lost 0 bases and 8 bases, there was a span of 12 bases. The CDR3 extends over 13 amino acids. The CDR3 loop reads CAWSVLGTGTQYF. CDR3 bases: TGTGCCTGGAGTGTATTAGGCACCGGTACGCAGTATTTT.

This clone was detected a few times. The chain uses TRBV7-2 and TRBJ2-3; TRBD1 agrees at 9 bases. V gave up 0 bases and J gave up 5 bases; unmatched junction bases: 9. The CDR3 contains 17 residues. Germline-derived CDR1 and CDR2 are SGHTA and FQGNSA. CDR3 in amino acids: CASSLADWDRDEDTQYF. CDR3 nucleotide sequence: TGTGCCAGCAGCTTAGCGGATTGGGACAGGGACGAAGATACGCAGTATTTT. Based on the CDR3 plus reference TRBV7-2 and TRBJ2-3, the full variable domain is GAGVSQSPSNKVTEKGKDVELRCDPISGHTALYWYRQSLGQGLEFLIYFQGNSAPDKSGLPSDRFSAERTGGSVSTLTIQRTQQEDSAVYLCASSLADWDRDEDTQYFGPGTRLTVL.

This sequence joins TRBV29-1 and TRBJ2-3; unclear D gene. Germline V CDR1 and CDR2: SQVTM, ANQGSEA. The CDR3 is made up of 12 amino acids. CDR3 in DNA: TGCAGTCGAACCCTAGGCACAGATACGCAGTATTTT. It specifies CSRTLGTDTQYF.